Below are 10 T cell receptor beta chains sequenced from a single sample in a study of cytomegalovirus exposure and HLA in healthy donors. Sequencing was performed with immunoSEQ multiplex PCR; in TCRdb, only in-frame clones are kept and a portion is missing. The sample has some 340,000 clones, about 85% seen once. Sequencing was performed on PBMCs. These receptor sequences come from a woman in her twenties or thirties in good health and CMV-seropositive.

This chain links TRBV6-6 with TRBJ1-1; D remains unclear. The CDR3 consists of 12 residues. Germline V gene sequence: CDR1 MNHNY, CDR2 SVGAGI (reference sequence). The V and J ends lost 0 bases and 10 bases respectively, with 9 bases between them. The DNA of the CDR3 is TGTGCCAGCAGTTACTCGACGGAGGTAGCTTTCTTT. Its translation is CASSYSTEVAFF.

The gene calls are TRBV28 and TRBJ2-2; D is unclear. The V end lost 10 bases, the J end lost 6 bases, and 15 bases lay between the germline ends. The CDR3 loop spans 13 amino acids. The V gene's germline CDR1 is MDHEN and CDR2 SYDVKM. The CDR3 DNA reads TGTGCCACAATACGCTCGGGTGCCGGGGAGCTGTTTTTT. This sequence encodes CATIRSGAGELFF.

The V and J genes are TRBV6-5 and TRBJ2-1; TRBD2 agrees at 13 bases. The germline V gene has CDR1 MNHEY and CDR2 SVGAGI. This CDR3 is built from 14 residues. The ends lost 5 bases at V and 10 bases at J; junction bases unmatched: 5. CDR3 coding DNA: TGTGCCAGCAGTCCGACTAGCGGGGGGTGGGAGCAGTTCTTC. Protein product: CASSPTSGGWEQFF.

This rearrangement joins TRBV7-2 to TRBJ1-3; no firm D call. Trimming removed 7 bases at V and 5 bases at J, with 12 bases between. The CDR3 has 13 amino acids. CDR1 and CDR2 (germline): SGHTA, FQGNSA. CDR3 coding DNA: TGTGCCAGCACGTATTATGCGCGAAACACCATATATTTT. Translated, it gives CASTYYARNTIYF.

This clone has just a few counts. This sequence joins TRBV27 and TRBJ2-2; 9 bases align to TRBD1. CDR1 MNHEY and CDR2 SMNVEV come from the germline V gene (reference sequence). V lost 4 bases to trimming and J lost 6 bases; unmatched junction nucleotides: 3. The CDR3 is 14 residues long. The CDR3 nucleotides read TGTGCCAGCAGTTATGGACAGGGGTCCGGGGAGCTGTTTTTT. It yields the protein CASSYGQGSGELFF.

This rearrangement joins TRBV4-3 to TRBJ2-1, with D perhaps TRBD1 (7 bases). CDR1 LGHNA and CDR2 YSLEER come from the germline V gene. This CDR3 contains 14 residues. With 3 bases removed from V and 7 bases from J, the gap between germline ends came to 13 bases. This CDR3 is CASSQEGALNEQFF. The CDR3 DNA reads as TGCGCCAGCAGCCAGGAGGGGGCGCTGAATGAGCAGTTCTTC.

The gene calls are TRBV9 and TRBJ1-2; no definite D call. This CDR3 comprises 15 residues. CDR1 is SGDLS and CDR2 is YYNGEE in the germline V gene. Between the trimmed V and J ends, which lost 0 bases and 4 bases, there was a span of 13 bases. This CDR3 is CASSVGVGSPYGYTF. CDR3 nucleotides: TGTGCCAGCAGCGTAGGGGTGGGGTCTCCCTATGGCTACACCTTC.

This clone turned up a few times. In nucleotides, the CDR3 is TGTGGCACGAAGAGGGCAGCCCAGGACACTGAAGCTTTCTTT. Its protein product is CGTKRAAQDTEAFF. The chain is built from TRBV7-3 and TRBJ1-1; no clear D. The CDR3 has 14 amino acids. Germline CDR1 is SGHTA and CDR2 is FQGTGA.

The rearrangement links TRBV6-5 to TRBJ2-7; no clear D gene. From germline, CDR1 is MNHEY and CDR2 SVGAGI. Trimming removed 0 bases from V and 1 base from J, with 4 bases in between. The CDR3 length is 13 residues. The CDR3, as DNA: TGTGCCAGCAGTTACTCTAGGTCCTACGAGCAGTACTTC. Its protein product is CASSYSRSYEQYF.

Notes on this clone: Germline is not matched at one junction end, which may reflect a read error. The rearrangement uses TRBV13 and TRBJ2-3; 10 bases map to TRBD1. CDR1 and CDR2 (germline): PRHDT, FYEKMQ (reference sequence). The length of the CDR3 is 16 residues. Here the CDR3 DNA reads TGTGCCAGCAGCCTAGGGACAGGGGATCCGGGAGATACGCAGTATTTT. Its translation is CASSLGTGDPGDTQYF. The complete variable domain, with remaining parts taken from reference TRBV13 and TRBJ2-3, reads AAGVIQSPRHLIKEKRETATLKCYPIPRHDTVYWYQQGPGQDPQFLISFYEKMQSDKGSIPDRFSAQQFSDYHSELNMSSLELGDSALYFCASSLGTGDPGDTQYFGPGTRLTVL.